The 28 T cell receptor beta chains below come from one sample, sequenced in a study of T cells in Graves' hyperthyroidism and ophthalmopathy. Using RNA transcripts as the source, TCR beta CDR3 regions were amplified. RT-PCR in the first round (using the HTBI primer set) targeted the TCR CDR3. TCRdb called the multiplex PCR reads again in MiXCR, with one record for every CDR3 protein. The table records roughly 700,000 distinct CDR3 sequences, approximately 40% of them present only once. The sample was blood. The receptors come from a woman between 40 and 55 years old with Graves' hyperthyroidism.

This clonotype has only a few counts. The chain couples TRBV5-1 to TRBJ2-2; D tentatively reads TRBD1 or TRBD2 (5 bases each). The CDR3 length is 18 residues. V gave up 4 bases and J gave up 0 bases, with 19 bases separating them. The germline V gene encodes CDR1 SGHRS and CDR2 YFSETQ. For the CDR3, the DNA is TGCGCCAGCAGCCCTCGACCAACCGGGACGACGAACACCGGGGAGCTGTTTTTT. Protein sequence: CASSPRPTGTTNTGELFF.

The chain links TRBV6-5 to TRBJ1-5, with D hard to call. V was cut by 5 bases and J by 0 bases, with 11 bases left in between. Germline V gene lookup returns CDR1 MNHEY and CDR2 SVGAGI. The length of the CDR3 is 15 residues. In DNA, the CDR3 is TGTGCCAGCAGTAGGACGGTTTATAGCAATCAGCCCCAGCATTTT. Its translation: CASSRTVYSNQPQHF.

There are many counts of this clonotype. The CDR3 coding sequence is TGTGCCAGCACCATTACGGGGGGCCGGGAGACCCAGTACTTC. This codes for CASTITGGRETQYF. The chain is built from TRBV11-3 and TRBJ2-5, with a weak D call TRBD2 (7 bases). The CDR3 length is 14 residues. The ends were cut back, 7 bases at V and 5 bases at J, with 17 bases in the middle. Germline V CDR1 and CDR2: SGHNT, YENEEA.

This clonotype was seen repeatedly, ten times or more. The chain links TRBV6-5 to TRBJ1-1; D ambiguous. V shed 2 bases and J shed 3 bases, with 4 bases lying between them. The CDR3 contains 12 residues. Germline CDR1 is MNHEY and CDR2 is SVGAGI. The CDR3 reads CASSYGDTEAFF. As DNA, the CDR3 is TGTGCCAGCAGTTACGGGGACACTGAAGCTTTCTTT.

The chain combines TRBV5-1 with TRBJ1-2; D is ambiguous. Germline V gene sequence: CDR1 SGHRS, CDR2 YFSETQ. V lost 4 bases, J lost 0 bases, and 10 bases lay in between. The CDR3 covers 14 residues. CDR3: CASSQSRTNYGYTF. CDR3 coding DNA: TGCGCCAGCAGCCAGAGTAGGACTAACTATGGCTACACCTTC.

This chain connects TRBV6-1 to TRBJ2-7; perhaps D is TRBD1 or TRBD2 (5 bases each). This CDR3 comprises 13 residues. Trimming pared 7 bases from V and 0 bases from J, leaving 10 bases between. Looked up from germline, CDR1 is MNHNS and CDR2 is SASEGT. The CDR3 coding sequence is TGTGCCAGCACCGGGACCCGCTCCTACGAGCAGTACTTC. Residues: CASTGTRSYEQYF.

This clonotype came up many times. This sequence joins TRBV11-1 and TRBJ2-7; 9 bases map to TRBD2. J gave up 3 bases and V 4 bases, and 4 bases lay outside the gene matches. Germline V gene data show CDR1 as SGHAT and CDR2 as FQDESV (reference sequence). CDR3 length equals 14 residues. The CDR3 loop reads CASSWTSVNYEQYF. CDR3 in DNA: TGTGCCAGCAGCTGGACTAGCGTGAACTACGAGCAGTACTTC.

This clonotype was counted only a few times. The chain has TRBV20-1 and TRBJ1-2; TRBD1 agrees at 9 bases. The germline V gene has CDR1 DFQATT and CDR2 SNEGSKA (reference sequence). This CDR3 contains 15 residues. Trimming at V came to 3 bases and at J to 3 bases, leaving 8 bases not matched to a gene. Here the CDR3 reads CSARSGTGSYYGYTF. The CDR3 DNA reads as TGCAGTGCTAGGTCCGGGACAGGGTCTTACTATGGCTACACCTTC.

The chain is built from TRBV20-1 and TRBJ2-7; D perhaps matches TRBD2 (6 bases). This CDR3 comprises 14 residues. Germline loops: CDR1 DFQATT, CDR2 SNEGSKA (reference sequence). V was trimmed by 3 bases and J by 4 bases, leaving 16 bases between them. Here the CDR3 DNA reads TGCAGTGCTAGTATATATCGGGAGCCATACGAGCAGTACTTC. Protein product: CSASIYREPYEQYF.

The sample holds many counts of this clonotype. The chain joins TRBV2 to TRBJ2-2; D may be TRBD1 or TRBD2 (6 bases each). This CDR3 is built from 15 residues. The germline V and J ends were trimmed by 3 bases and 6 bases, with 14 bases remaining between them. The germline gives CDR1 SNHLY, CDR2 FYNNEI. CDR3 amino acids: CASSETGARSGELFF. The DNA of the CDR3 is TGTGCCAGCAGTGAGACGGGGGCGAGGTCCGGGGAGCTGTTTTTT.

This clonotype has ten or more counts. The V call is TRBV6-5, the J call TRBJ2-7; a possible D gene is TRBD2 (7 bases). Trimming took off 0 bases at V and 7 bases at J, with 25 bases between the two ends. From germline, CDR1 is MNHEY and CDR2 SVGAGI. The CDR3 spans 18 residues. The CDR3 region is CASSYSTNIGGQGWEQYF. CDR3 DNA sequence: TGTGCCAGCAGTTACTCGACGAATATCGGGGGGCAGGGGTGGGAGCAGTACTTC.

This clonotype was counted ten times or more. This chain links TRBV24-1 with TRBJ1-4; 8 bases align to TRBD1. Losses at the gene ends were 3 bases for V and 8 bases for J; bases not matched to a gene: 10. CDR3 length: 16 amino acids. Germline V gene sequence: CDR1 KGHDR, CDR2 SFDVKD. The CDR3 DNA reads TGTGCCACCAGTGATACTTCATCAGGGGGCGAAGAAAAACTGTTTTTT. Residues: CATSDTSSGGEEKLFF.

The rearrangement links TRBV19 to TRBJ1-5; D perhaps matches TRBD1 (6 bases). Germline V gene lookup returns CDR1 LNHDA and CDR2 SQIVND (reference sequence). V lost 5 bases to trimming and J lost 2 bases, with 16 bases between them. The CDR3 extends over 16 amino acids. CDR3 nucleotide sequence: TGTGCCAGTAGTTCCGGGACACGGTACGGCAATCAGCCCCAGCATTTT. It encodes CASSSGTRYGNQPQHF.

The chain employs TRBV12-3 or TRBV12-4 and TRBJ1-2; D may be TRBD1 (6 bases). The CDR3 covers 13 residues. V was clipped by 6 bases and J by 4 bases, with 12 bases between them. The CDR3 nucleotides are TGTGCCAGCAGCCCCGACAGGCGCTATGGCTACACCTTC. It translates to CASSPDRRYGYTF.

The rearrangement joins TRBV10-3 to TRBJ2-6, with D perhaps TRBD2 (5 bases). The V and J ends lost 2 bases and 4 bases respectively, with 6 bases between them. The CDR3 is 14 amino acids. Germline-derived CDR1 and CDR2 are ENHRY and SYGVKD. This chain's CDR3 is CAISEPSGANVLTF. In nucleotides, the CDR3 is TGTGCCATCAGTGAGCCTAGCGGGGCCAACGTCCTGACTTTC.

This clonotype was seen repeatedly, ten times or more. The chain links TRBV7-9 to TRBJ2-7; possibly TRBD1 for D (6 bases). The V gene's germline CDR1 is SEHNR and CDR2 FQNEAQ (reference sequence). Deletions cut 4 bases from V and 3 bases from J, with 10 bases between. The length of the CDR3 is 13 residues. The CDR3 here is CASSYQGNYEQYF. In DNA, the CDR3 is TGTGCCAGCAGCTATCAGGGGAACTACGAGCAGTACTTC. The full variable domain, with the rest looked up from reference TRBV7-9 and TRBJ2-7, is DTGVSQNPRHKITKRGQNVTFRCDPISEHNRLYWYRQTLGQGPEFLTYFQNEAQLEKSRLLSDRFSAERPKGSFSTLEIQRTEQGDSAMYLCASSYQGNYEQYFGPGTRLTVT.

V and J are TRBV25-1 and TRBJ1-5; perhaps TRBD1 as D (6 bases). The germline V gene has CDR1 MGHDK and CDR2 SYGVNS. There are 15 residues in the CDR3. The V and J ends lost 11 bases and 2 bases respectively, with 19 bases between them. The CDR3 spells CAWSVPTGRNQPQHF. For the CDR3, the DNA is TGTGCCTGGAGTGTTCCCACAGGGCGCAATCAGCCCCAGCATTTT. The full variable domain, with the rest looked up from reference TRBV25-1 and TRBJ1-5, is EADIYQTPRYLVIGTGKKITLECSQTMGHDKMYWYQQDPGMELHLIHYSYGVNSTEKGDLSSESTVSRIRTEHFPLTLESARPSHTSQYLCAWSVPTGRNQPQHFGDGTRLSIL.

This clonotype has just a few counts. The chain links TRBV10-1 to TRBJ2-2; D not resolved. The V end was cut by 3 bases, the J end by 4 bases, with 15 bases between. This CDR3 is built from 16 residues. Germline CDR1 and CDR2: WNHNN and SYGVQD (reference sequence). The CDR3: CASSEFAGYGTGELFF. The CDR3 bases are TGCGCCAGCAGTGAATTCGCCGGTTATGGCACCGGGGAGCTGTTTTTT.

The V call is TRBV25-1, the J call TRBJ2-7; 10 bases line up with TRBD2. Per the germline V gene, CDR1 is MGHDK and CDR2 is SYGVNS. The CDR3 contains 16 residues. V was pared by 1 base and J by 4 bases, with 7 bases of the junction left unmatched. CDR3 sequence reads: CASSESVRTSGYEQYF. The CDR3 bases are TGTGCCAGCAGTGAATCGGTGAGGACTAGCGGTTACGAGCAGTACTTC.

This clonotype was seen only a few times. The chain is built from TRBV6-1 and TRBJ1-5; TRBD1 is a possible D gene (5 bases). V shed 5 bases and J shed 5 bases, with 22 bases lying between them. The CDR3 is 17 amino acids. Germline CDR1 and CDR2: MNHNS and SASEGT. The CDR3 protein is CASSTTPGPGGHQPQHF. DNA of the CDR3: TGTGCCAGCAGTACAACGCCGGGACCGGGAGGCCATCAGCCCCAGCATTTT.

The count of this clonotype is one. The rearrangement uses TRBV12-3 or TRBV12-4 and TRBJ1-2; 11 bases map to TRBD1. This CDR3 has 15 amino acids. Trimming at V came to 6 bases and at J to 5 bases, leaving 8 bases not matched to a gene. The CDR3 loop is CASSQRTGGRYGYTF. The CDR3 bases are TGTGCCAGCAGCCAACGGACAGGGGGCCGATATGGCTACACCTTC.

This clonotype was detected ten times or more. J is TRBJ2-7 and V is TRBV7-9, with a possible D match to TRBD2 (6 bases). V dropped 5 bases and J dropped 1 base, with 15 bases sitting between them. The V gene's germline CDR1 is SEHNR and CDR2 FQNEAQ (reference sequence). The CDR3 runs 15 residues. For the CDR3, the DNA is TGTGCCAGCAGCCCGGTCGGCGGGGTGTCCTACGAGCAGTACTTC. This gives the protein CASSPVGGVSYEQYF.

J is TRBJ1-1 and V is TRBV28, with TRBD1 matching over 8 bases. Germline V CDR1 and CDR2: MDHEN, SYDVKM. V lost 2 bases to trimming and J lost 11 bases; unmatched junction nucleotides: 4. The CDR3 has 12 amino acids. The CDR3 nucleotides are TGTGCCAGCAGTTTAGGGCAGGGGGCTGCTTTCTTT. It codes for CASSLGQGAAFF.

The rearrangement links TRBV5-5 to TRBJ2-5; possibly TRBD2 for D (6 bases). The V gene's germline CDR1 is SGHKS and CDR2 YYEKEE (reference sequence). Trimming pared 0 bases from V and 9 bases from J, leaving 15 bases between. This CDR3 is 14 amino acids long. The CDR3 region is CASSLAGEGQPQYF. The CDR3 DNA is TGTGCCAGCAGCTTGGCGGGGGAAGGTCAGCCCCAGTACTTC. The variable domain in full, completed from reference TRBV5-5 and TRBJ2-5, reads DAGVTQSPTHLIKTRGQQVTLRCSPISGHKSVSWYQQVLGQGPQFIFQYYEKEERGRGNFPDRFSARQFPNYSSELNVNALLLGDSALYLCASSLAGEGQPQYFGPGTRLLVL.

This clonotype has at least ten counts. The rearrangement links TRBV24-1 to TRBJ2-2, with D perhaps TRBD2 (6 bases). The length of the CDR3 is 16 residues. Trimming took off 0 bases at V and 8 bases at J, with 15 bases between the two ends. Germline lookup yields CDR1 KGHDR and CDR2 SFDVKD. CDR3 amino acids: CATSDLSPLRGGELFF. The CDR3 coding sequence is TGTGCCACCAGTGATTTGAGTCCCCTCCGGGGGGGGGAGCTGTTTTTT.

A note on this clonotype: An end of the junction differs from the germline gene, which may be a read error. V is TRBV5-1 and J is TRBJ2-7, with 9 nucleotides matching TRBD1. The CDR3 has 16 residues. Per the germline V gene, CDR1 is SGHRS and CDR2 is YFSETQ. In DNA form, the CDR3 reads TGTGCCAGCAGCCACCACGGGGGACAGGGCTCCTACGAGCAGTACTTC. Amino acid sequence: CASSHHGGQGSYEQYF.

This clonotype was seen repeatedly, ten times or more. The rearrangement joins TRBV5-5 to TRBJ1-1; D gene unclear. The CDR3 is 15 residues long. The V end lost 2 bases, the J end lost 2 bases, and 13 bases lay between the germline ends. The germline V gene encodes CDR1 SGHKS and CDR2 YYEKEE (reference sequence). As DNA, the CDR3 is TGTGCCAGCAGCTTCTATGGGCAGCTAAACACTGAAGCTTTCTTT. Its protein is CASSFYGQLNTEAFF.

This clonotype was seen many times. At one of its ends the junction is not consistent with the germline gene, which may arise from a read error. The V call is TRBV11-3, the J call TRBJ1-1, with a possible D match to TRBD1 (6 bases). Germline V CDR1 and CDR2: SGHNT, YENEEA. This CDR3 contains 13 residues. The CDR3 bases are TGTGCCAGCAGCTCAGGGGTGAAGACTGAAGCTTTCTTT. Its protein is CASSSGVKTEAFF.